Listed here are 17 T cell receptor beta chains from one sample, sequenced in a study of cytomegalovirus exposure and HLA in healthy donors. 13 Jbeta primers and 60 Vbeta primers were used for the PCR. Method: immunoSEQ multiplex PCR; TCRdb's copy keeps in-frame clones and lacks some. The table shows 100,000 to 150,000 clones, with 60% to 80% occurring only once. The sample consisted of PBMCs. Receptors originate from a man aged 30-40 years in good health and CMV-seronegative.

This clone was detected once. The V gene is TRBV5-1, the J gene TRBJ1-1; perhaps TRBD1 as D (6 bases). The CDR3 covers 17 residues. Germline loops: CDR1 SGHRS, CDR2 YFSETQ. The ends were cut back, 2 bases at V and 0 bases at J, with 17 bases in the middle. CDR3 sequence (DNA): TGCGCCAGCAGCTTTTATCAACCGAGGGGGATGAACACTGAAGCTTTCTTT. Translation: CASSFYQPRGMNTEAFF.

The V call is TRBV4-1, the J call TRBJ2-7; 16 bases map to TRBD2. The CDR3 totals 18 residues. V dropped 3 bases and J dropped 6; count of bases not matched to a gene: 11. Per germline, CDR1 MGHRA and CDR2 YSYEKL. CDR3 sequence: CASSQQSGTSGGAAEQYF. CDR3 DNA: TGCGCCAGCAGCCAGCAAAGCGGGACTAGCGGGGGGGCTGCCGAGCAGTACTTC.

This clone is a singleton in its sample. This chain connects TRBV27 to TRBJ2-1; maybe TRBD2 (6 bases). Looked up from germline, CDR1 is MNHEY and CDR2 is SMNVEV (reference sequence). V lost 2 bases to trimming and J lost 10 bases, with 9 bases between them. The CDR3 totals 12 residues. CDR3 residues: CASSLGGAEQFF. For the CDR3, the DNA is TGTGCCAGCAGTTTAGGAGGGGCCGAGCAGTTCTTC.

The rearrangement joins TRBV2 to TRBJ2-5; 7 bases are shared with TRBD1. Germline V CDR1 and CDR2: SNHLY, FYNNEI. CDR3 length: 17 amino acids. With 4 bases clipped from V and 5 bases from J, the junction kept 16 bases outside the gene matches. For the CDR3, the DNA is TGTGCCAGCAGTGCGACAGGGAAATACCCACAGGGGGAGACCCAGTACTTC. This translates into CASSATGKYPQGETQYF. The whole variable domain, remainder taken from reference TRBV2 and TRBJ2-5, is EPEVTQTPSHQVTQMGQEVILRCVPISNHLYFYWYRQILGQKVEFLVSFYNNEISEKSEIFDDQFSVERPDGSNFTLKIRSTKLEDSAMYFCASSATGKYPQGETQYFGPGTRLLVL.

CDR3 nucleotides: TGCGCCAGCAGCTTGGAACTCTCAGGGGAAGCTTTCTTT. The encoded protein is CASSLELSGEAFF. V usage is TRBV5-1 and J usage is TRBJ1-1; D may be TRBD1 (5 bases). With 0 bases removed from V and 8 bases from J, the gap between germline ends came to 11 bases. This CDR3 spans 13 amino acids. Germline CDR1 reads SGHRS; CDR2 reads YFSETQ. Full variable domain (rest looked up from reference TRBV5-1 and TRBJ1-1): KAGVTQTPRYLIKTRGQQVTLSCSPISGHRSVSWYQQTPGQGLQFLFEYFSETQRNKGNFPGRFSGRQFSNSRSEMNVSTLELGDSALYLCASSLELSGEAFFGQGTRLTVV.

The CDR3, as DNA: TGTGCCAGCAGCTTAGTTCTAGCGGGGGGAAACAATGAGCAGTTCTTC. Its protein product is CASSLVLAGGNNEQFF. This chain links TRBV7-2 with TRBJ2-1; 11 nucleotides agree with TRBD2. The J segment lost 5 bases and the V segment lost 1 base, leaving 4 bases of the junction unmatched. This CDR3 comprises 16 residues. In germline, CDR1 is SGHTA, CDR2 FQGNSA.

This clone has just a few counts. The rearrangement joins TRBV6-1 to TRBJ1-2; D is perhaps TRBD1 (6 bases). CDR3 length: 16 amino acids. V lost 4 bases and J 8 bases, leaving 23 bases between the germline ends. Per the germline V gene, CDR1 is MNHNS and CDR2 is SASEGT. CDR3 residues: CASSVPHSWDKGGYTF. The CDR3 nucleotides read TGTGCCAGCAGTGTACCCCATTCCTGGGACAAGGGCGGCTACACCTTC.

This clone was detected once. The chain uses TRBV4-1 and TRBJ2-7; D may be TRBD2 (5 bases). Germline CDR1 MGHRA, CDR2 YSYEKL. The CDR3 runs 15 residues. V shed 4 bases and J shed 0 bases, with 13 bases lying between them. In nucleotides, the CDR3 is TGCGCCAGCAGCCCGTACGGGATAAGCTCCTACGAGCAGTACTTC. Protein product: CASSPYGISSYEQYF.

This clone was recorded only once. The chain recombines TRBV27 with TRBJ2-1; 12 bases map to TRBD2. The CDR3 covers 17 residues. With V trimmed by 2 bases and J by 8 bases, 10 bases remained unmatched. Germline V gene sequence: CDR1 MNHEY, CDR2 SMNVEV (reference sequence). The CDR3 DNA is TGTGCCAGCAGTTTAAGGTGGCTAGCGGGGGGGGCCGATGAGCAGTTCTTC. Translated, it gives CASSLRWLAGGADEQFF.

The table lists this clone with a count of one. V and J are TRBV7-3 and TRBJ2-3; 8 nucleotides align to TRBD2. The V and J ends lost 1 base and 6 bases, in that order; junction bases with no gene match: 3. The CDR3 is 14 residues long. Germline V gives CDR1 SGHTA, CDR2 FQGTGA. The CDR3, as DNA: TGTGCCAGCAGCTTAAGAGGCGGGGGGGATACGCAGTATTTT. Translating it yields CASSLRGGGDTQYF.

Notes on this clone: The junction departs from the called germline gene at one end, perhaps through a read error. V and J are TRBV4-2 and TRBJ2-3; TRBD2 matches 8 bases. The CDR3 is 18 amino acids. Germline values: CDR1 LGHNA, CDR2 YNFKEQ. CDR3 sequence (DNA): TGTGCCGGCAGCCAAGATAAGGTAGCGGGGACGGGAGCAGATACGCAGTATTTT. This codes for CAGSQDKVAGTGADTQYF.

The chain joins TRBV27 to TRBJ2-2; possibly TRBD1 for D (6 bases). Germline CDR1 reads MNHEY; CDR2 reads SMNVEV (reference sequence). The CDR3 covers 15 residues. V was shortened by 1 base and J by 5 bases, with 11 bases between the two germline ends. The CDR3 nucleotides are TGTGCCAGCAGTTTATTCCAGGGGAGTACCGGGGAGCTGTTTTTT. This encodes CASSLFQGSTGELFF.

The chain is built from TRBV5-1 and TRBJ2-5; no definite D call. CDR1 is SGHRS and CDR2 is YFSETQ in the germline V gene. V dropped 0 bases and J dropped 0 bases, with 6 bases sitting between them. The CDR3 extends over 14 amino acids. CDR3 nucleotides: TGCGCCAGCAGCTTGGCCCCTCACCAAGAGACCCAGTACTTC. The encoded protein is CASSLAPHQETQYF. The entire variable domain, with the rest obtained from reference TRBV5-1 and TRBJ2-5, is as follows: KAGVTQTPRYLIKTRGQQVTLSCSPISGHRSVSWYQQTPGQGLQFLFEYFSETQRNKGNFPGRFSGRQFSNSRSEMNVSTLELGDSALYLCASSLAPHQETQYFGPGTRLLVL.

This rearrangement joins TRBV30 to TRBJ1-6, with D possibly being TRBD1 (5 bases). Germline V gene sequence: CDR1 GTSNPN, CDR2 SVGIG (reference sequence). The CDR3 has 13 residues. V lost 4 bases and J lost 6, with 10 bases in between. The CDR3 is CAWNTQGNSPLHF. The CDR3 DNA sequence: TGTGCCTGGAATACTCAGGGTAATTCACCCCTCCACTTT.

The CDR3 region has the DNA TGCGCCAGCAGCCAAGATCATTCTAGATCTGCAGATACGCAGTATTTT. This sequence encodes CASSQDHSRSADTQYF. The V call is TRBV4-1, the J call TRBJ2-3; D is undetermined. The CDR3 extends over 16 amino acids. Looked up from germline, CDR1 is MGHRA and CDR2 is YSYEKL. Trimming took 0 bases from V and 4 from J, leaving 14 bases between them.

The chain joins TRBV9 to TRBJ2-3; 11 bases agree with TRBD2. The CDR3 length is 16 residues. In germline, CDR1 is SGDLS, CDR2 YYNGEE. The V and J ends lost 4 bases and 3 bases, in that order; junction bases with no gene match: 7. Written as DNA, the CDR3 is TGTGCCAGCAGCTCACGACTAGCGGGGATAACAGATACGCAGTATTTT. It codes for CASSSRLAGITDTQYF.

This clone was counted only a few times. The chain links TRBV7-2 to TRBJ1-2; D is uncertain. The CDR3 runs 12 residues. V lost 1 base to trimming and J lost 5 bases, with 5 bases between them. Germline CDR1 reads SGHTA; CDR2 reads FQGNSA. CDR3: CASSLGGYGYTF. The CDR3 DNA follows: TGTGCCAGCAGCTTAGGAGGTTATGGCTACACCTTC.